This T cell receptor (beta chain) was recorded in a study of breast tumors, draining lymph nodes, adjacent tissues. A single record per CDR3 protein comes from TCRdb applying MiXCR to the multiplex PCR reads. The sample lists about 110,000 distinct CDR3 sequences, more than 25% occurring once. This clonotype has ten or more counts. No antigen is known for it. Samples came from axillary lymph nodes draining the breast cancer. The J segment lost 4 bases and the V segment lost 4 bases, leaving 21 bases of the junction unmatched. CDR1 is SGHVS and CDR2 is FQNEAQ in the germline V gene. The CDR3 runs 20 residues. Study-wide results and limits: The lymph node origin of tumor T cells was framed as consistent with a hypothesis, not demonstrated. Luminal-like breast cancer showed significantly higher tumor–nontumor repertoire similarity than basal-like.

The sample consisted of axillary lymph node tissue. This sequence joins TRBV7-8 and TRBJ2-7; 11 bases match TRBD2. This TCR came from a female donor with breast cancer. Some clones in this sample may be carry-over from other donors' samples. The CDR3 protein is CASSSLTGGRTGLAAYEQYF. In DNA, the CDR3 is TGTGCCAGCAGCTCCCTGACCGGAGGTCGAACGGGACTAGCGGCGTACGAGCAGTACTTC.